Following are 27 T cell receptor beta chains from one sample sequenced in a study of identical twins. TCRdb re-called the 5' RACE reads with MiXCR, one entry per CDR3 protein. The table records around 680,000 distinct CDR3 sequences, around 8.3% of them present only once. This same sample was also part of a study on yellow fever vaccine responses in identical twins.

Material: PBMCs. These receptors were obtained from a woman aged 18-29 years in good health.

The chain joins TRBV18 to TRBJ2-3, with TRBD2 matching 13 bases. Germline V gene sequence: CDR1 KGHSH, CDR2 LQKENI. V trimming: 3 bases; J trimming: 7 bases; junction bases outside the gene matches: 10. The CDR3 loop spans 17 amino acids. The CDR3 region is CASSPTLSTSGGNTQYF. CDR3 sequence (DNA): TGTGCCAGCTCACCGACACTTTCGACTAGCGGGGGGAATACGCAGTATTTT. Based on the CDR3 plus reference TRBV18 and TRBJ2-3, the full variable domain is NAGVMQNPRHLVRRRGQEARLRCSPMKGHSHVYWYRQLPEEGLKFMVYLQKENIIDESGMPKERFSAEFPKEGPSILRIQQVVRGDSAAYFCASSPTLSTSGGNTQYFGPGTRLTVL.

This clonotype was recorded a few times. This chain joins TRBV27 and TRBJ2-1, with a tentative D call TRBD2 (7 bases). The ends were cut back, 10 bases at V and 6 bases at J, with 34 bases in the middle. Per the germline V gene, CDR1 is MNHEY and CDR2 is SMNVEV (reference sequence). This CDR3 has 19 residues. CDR3 coding DNA: TGTGCCACCACCGGGCCTCCGGGTGTGGGAGGGAGAGGGGGCAATGAGCAGTTCTTC. Translation: CATTGPPGVGGRGGNEQFF.

The chain carries TRBV6-1 and TRBJ2-3, with 8 nucleotides matching TRBD2. Per the germline V gene, CDR1 is MNHNS and CDR2 is SASEGT. V gave up 6 bases and J gave up 4 bases; unmatched junction bases: 6. The CDR3 covers 14 residues. CDR3 region: CASRESGSADTQYF. The CDR3, as DNA: TGTGCCAGCAGAGAAAGCGGGAGCGCAGATACGCAGTATTTT.

This clonotype has a count of ten or more. The V gene is TRBV5-1, the J gene TRBJ2-7; D is possibly TRBD2 (5 bases). CDR1 is SGHRS, CDR2 YFSETQ, per germline. The CDR3 has 14 residues. V lost 0 bases to trimming and J lost 2 bases, with 9 bases between them. The CDR3 is CASSLAGETYEQYF. CDR3 in DNA: TGCGCCAGCAGCTTGGCTGGGGAGACCTACGAGCAGTACTTC.

The DNA for the CDR3 is TGTGCCAGCAACCCCTCGTTGGGGGCGCTAGCCAAAAACATTCAGTACTTC. Encoded protein: CASNPSLGALAKNIQYF. The chain couples TRBV28 to TRBJ2-4; weak D call: TRBD1 (6 bases). V was shortened by 7 bases and J by 0 bases, with 19 bases between the two germline ends. Looked up from germline, CDR1 is MDHEN and CDR2 is SYDVKM. The CDR3 length is 17 residues.

This clonotype was seen ten or more times. J is TRBJ1-2 and V is TRBV5-1; 7 positions agree with TRBD1. Losses at the gene ends were 2 bases for V and 4 bases for J; bases not matched to a gene: 5. This CDR3 contains 14 residues. Per the germline V gene, CDR1 is SGHRS and CDR2 is YFSETQ. The CDR3 nucleotides read TGCGCCAGCAGCTTTCCAGGGGGTGGCTATGGCTACACCTTC. It specifies CASSFPGGGYGYTF.

This clonotype was picked up many times. The V call is TRBV5-1, the J call TRBJ2-1; D gene unclear. CDR1 SGHRS and CDR2 YFSETQ come from the germline V gene. The CDR3 is made up of 12 amino acids. Trimming took 2 bases from V and 12 from J, leaving 12 bases between them. The CDR3 nucleotides read TGCGCCAGCAGCTTCCCGGGTCGTGGGCAGTTCTTC. Translation: CASSFPGRGQFF.

V gene TRBV9 combines with J gene TRBJ2-1, with 12 nucleotides matching TRBD2. Losses at the gene ends were 4 bases for V and 7 bases for J; bases not matched to a gene: 12. The CDR3 loop spans 17 amino acids. CDR1 is SGDLS and CDR2 is YYNGEE in the germline V gene. In DNA form, the CDR3 reads TGTGCCAGCAGCTCACCAACTAGCGGGAGGTTGAAAAATGAGCAGTTCTTC. Encoded protein: CASSSPTSGRLKNEQFF.

This clonotype was seen repeatedly, ten times or more. This chain joins TRBV29-1 and TRBJ2-7; possible D gene TRBD2, 5 bases. The germline V and J ends were trimmed by 1 base and 3 bases, with 13 bases remaining between them. Germline CDR1 reads SQVTM; CDR2 reads ANQGSEA. The CDR3 spans 14 residues. This chain's CDR3 is CSVEGGQENYEQYF. In nucleotides, the CDR3 is TGCAGCGTTGAAGGCGGGCAGGAGAACTACGAGCAGTACTTC.

This clonotype was counted a few times. The genes are TRBV24-1 and TRBJ2-6; D is tentatively TRBD1 or TRBD2 (5 bases each). V dropped 5 bases and J dropped 6 bases, with 19 bases sitting between them. The V gene's germline CDR1 is KGHDR and CDR2 SFDVKD. CDR3 length equals 17 residues. CDR3 nucleotides: TGTGCCACCAGTGGGGGACGGGACGATCTGGAGGCCAACGTCCTGACTTTC. Its protein product is CATSGGRDDLEANVLTF.

This clonotype has just a few counts. J is TRBJ2-7 and V is TRBV21-1; the DNA was not compared with TRBD2, the D call given in the table. TRBV21-1 is an annotated pseudogene. The CDR3 is 18 residues long. CDR3 nucleotides: TGTGCCAGCAGCATCTCAGGCCCAGTGCCCTTCTCCTCCTACGAGCAGTACTTC. Translating it yields CASSISGPVPFSSYEQYF.

This sequence joins TRBV12-3 or TRBV12-4 and TRBJ1-2; D is possibly TRBD1 (5 bases). This CDR3 has 12 amino acids. The V end was cut by 8 bases, the J end by 2 bases, with 9 bases between. This chain's CDR3 is CASLDINYGYTF. DNA for the CDR3: TGTGCCAGCCTGGACATAAACTATGGCTACACCTTC.

The rearrangement links TRBV7-9 to TRBJ2-2; D perhaps matches TRBD2 (6 bases). Trimming took off 5 bases at V and 3 bases at J, with 16 bases between the two ends. The CDR3 spans 16 residues. CDR1 SEHNR and CDR2 FQNEAQ come from the germline V gene (reference sequence). In DNA, the CDR3 is TGTGCCAGCAGCCGGATGCGGGACTTATACACCGGGGAGCTGTTTTTT. Its protein is CASSRMRDLYTGELFF. The complete variable domain, with remaining parts taken from reference TRBV7-9 and TRBJ2-2, reads DTGVSQNPRHKITKRGQNVTFRCDPISEHNRLYWYRQTLGQGPEFLTYFQNEAQLEKSRLLSDRFSAERPKGSFSTLEIQRTEQGDSAMYLCASSRMRDLYTGELFFGEGSRLTVL.

This clonotype was counted a few times. The J gene is TRBJ2-7, the V gene TRBV10-1; 9 bases line up with TRBD1. Germline V gene lookup returns CDR1 WNHNN and CDR2 SYGVQD (reference sequence). J lost 5 bases, V lost 1 base, and 3 bases had no gene match. This CDR3 spans 14 amino acids. The CDR3 region is CASSELTGGNEQYF. The CDR3 DNA reads as TGCGCCAGCAGTGAGTTGACAGGGGGGAACGAGCAGTACTTC.

The chain uses TRBV20-1 and TRBJ2-3; D gene ambiguous. The CDR3 is 13 residues long. The V and J ends lost 3 bases and 6 bases respectively, with 13 bases between them. CDR1 is DFQATT and CDR2 is SNEGSKA in the germline V gene (reference sequence). The CDR3 here is CSARLPAADTQYF. CDR3 coding DNA: TGCAGTGCTAGGTTGCCTGCGGCGGATACGCAGTATTTT.

This clonotype was picked up a small number of times. The V gene is TRBV7-9, the J gene TRBJ2-1; the match to TRBD1 covers 8 bases. The trim removed 7 bases at V and 6 bases at J, leaving 8 bases unmatched. Germline V gene data show CDR1 as SEHNR and CDR2 as FQNEAQ (reference sequence). The CDR3 totals 14 residues. The CDR3, as DNA: TGTGCCAGCACGGGACAGGCCTTCCCCAATGAGCAGTTCTTC. This gives the protein CASTGQAFPNEQFF. The whole variable domain, remainder taken from reference TRBV7-9 and TRBJ2-1, is DTGVSQNPRHKITKRGQNVTFRCDPISEHNRLYWYRQTLGQGPEFLTYFQNEAQLEKSRLLSDRFSAERPKGSFSTLEIQRTEQGDSAMYLCASTGQAFPNEQFFGPGTRLTVL.

The chain is built from TRBV7-6 and TRBJ2-1; no firm D call. This CDR3 has 13 residues. The ends were cut back, 0 bases at V and 8 bases at J, with 8 bases in the middle. Looked up from germline, CDR1 is SGHVS and CDR2 is FNYEAQ. The CDR3 DNA reads as TGTGCCAGCAGCTTAGCGCTCTCAGATGAGCAGTTCTTC. Encoded protein: CASSLALSDEQFF.

This clonotype was seen a few times. J is TRBJ1-1 and V is TRBV7-2; D unclear. The CDR3 length is 14 residues. V lost 5 bases to trimming and J lost 3 bases, with 13 bases between them. The germline V gene has CDR1 SGHTA and CDR2 FQGNSA. In nucleotides, the CDR3 is TGTGCCAGCAGCCCTAGCCAGGAGGACACTGAAGCTTTCTTT. Its protein is CASSPSQEDTEAFF.

This clonotype was observed a handful of times. This chain connects TRBV6-5 to TRBJ1-1; D is unclear. Per germline, CDR1 MNHEY and CDR2 SVGAGI. This CDR3 has 12 amino acids. V was shortened by 2 bases and J by 8 bases, with 9 bases between the two germline ends. The CDR3 loop reads CASSYGGLEAFF. The CDR3 DNA sequence: TGTGCCAGCAGTTACGGAGGATTGGAAGCTTTCTTT.

The chain uses TRBV29-1 and TRBJ1-4; unclear D gene. The CDR3 has 14 amino acids. Germline assignment: CDR1 SQVTM and CDR2 ANQGSEA. V lost 5 bases to trimming and J lost 2 bases, with 12 bases between them. CDR3 in DNA: TGCAGCGTTAGGTCGGCGTGGACTAATGAAAAACTGTTTTTT. It specifies CSVRSAWTNEKLFF.

This clonotype appeared a few times. This chain links TRBV4-3 with TRBJ2-1; a possible D gene is TRBD2 (6 bases). V was pared by 0 bases and J by 5 bases, with 11 bases between. The germline CDR1 and CDR2 sequences are LGHNA and YSLEER. The CDR3 loop spans 15 amino acids. The CDR3 loop is CASSQDRVADNEQFF. The CDR3 DNA follows: TGCGCCAGCAGCCAAGATCGGGTAGCGGACAATGAGCAGTTCTTC.

The sample holds a few counts of this clonotype. The chain has TRBV3-1 and TRBJ2-5; D not resolved. This CDR3 comprises 17 residues. Looked up from germline, CDR1 is LGHDT and CDR2 is YNNKEL (reference sequence). The V end was cut by 0 bases, the J end by 1 base, with 15 bases between. CDR3 residues: CASSQDRSSVLQETQYF. The CDR3 DNA reads as TGTGCCAGCAGCCAAGATCGTTCTTCTGTCCTCCAAGAGACCCAGTACTTC.

This clonotype occurred many times. The chain recombines TRBV7-2 with TRBJ1-5, with D perhaps TRBD1 (6 bases). This CDR3 spans 12 amino acids. CDR1 and CDR2 from the germline V gene are SGHTA and FQGNSA. The V end lost 4 bases, the J end lost 7 bases, and 8 bases lay between the germline ends. CDR3 in DNA: TGTGCCAGCAGCTCAGGGGAACAGCCCCAGCATTTT. The encoded protein is CASSSGEQPQHF.

The chain combines TRBV27 with TRBJ2-7, with 7 bases matching TRBD2. This CDR3 has 12 amino acids. The V segment lost 8 bases and the J segment 4 bases; nucleotides outside the gene matches: 5. Germline values: CDR1 MNHEY, CDR2 SMNVEV (reference sequence). The CDR3 reads CASRGTIYEQYF. DNA for the CDR3: TGTGCCAGCCGGGGGACTATTTACGAGCAGTACTTC.

This clonotype turned up a few times. This chain connects TRBV20-1 to TRBJ2-1, with D possibly TRBD2 on 6 matching bases. From germline, CDR1 is DFQATT and CDR2 SNEGSKA (reference sequence). V lost 3 bases and J lost 0, with 12 bases in between. This CDR3 comprises 15 residues. The CDR3 DNA sequence: TGCAGTGCTAGGGGGGGAAGTTTCTCCTACAATGAGCAGTTCTTC. This codes for CSARGGSFSYNEQFF.

This clonotype was detected many times. The chain joins TRBV6-1 to TRBJ2-1; perhaps TRBD1 as D (6 bases). The germline gives CDR1 MNHNS, CDR2 SASEGT. The CDR3 runs to 14 residues. V dropped 7 bases and J dropped 1 base, with 11 bases sitting between them. CDR3 sequence reads: CASIPGESYNEQFF. Here the CDR3 DNA reads TGTGCCAGCATTCCAGGGGAATCCTACAATGAGCAGTTCTTC.

The chain recombines TRBV6-2 or TRBV6-3 with TRBJ2-1, with D perhaps TRBD2 (5 bases). Germline V gives CDR1 MNHEY, CDR2 SVGEGT. Trimming removed 2 bases from V and 3 bases from J, with 11 bases in between. This CDR3 comprises 15 residues. The CDR3 reads CASSYGPRGYNEQFF. CDR3 sequence (DNA): TGTGCCAGCAGTTACGGGCCACGGGGCTACAATGAGCAGTTCTTC.